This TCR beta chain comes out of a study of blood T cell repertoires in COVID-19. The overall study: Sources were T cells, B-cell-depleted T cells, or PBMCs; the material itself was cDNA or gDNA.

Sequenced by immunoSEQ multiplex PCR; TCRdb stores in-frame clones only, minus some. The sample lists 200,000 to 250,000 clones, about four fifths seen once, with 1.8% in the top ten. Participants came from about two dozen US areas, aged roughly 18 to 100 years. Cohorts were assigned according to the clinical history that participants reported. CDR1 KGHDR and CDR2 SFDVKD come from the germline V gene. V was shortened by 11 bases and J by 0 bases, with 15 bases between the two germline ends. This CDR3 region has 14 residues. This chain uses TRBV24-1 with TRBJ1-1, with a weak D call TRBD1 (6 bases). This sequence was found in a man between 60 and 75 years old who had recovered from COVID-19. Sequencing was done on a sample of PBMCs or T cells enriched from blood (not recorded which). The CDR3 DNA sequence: TGTGCCAGCCCCAGTGACAGGTTGAACACTGAAGCTTTCTTT. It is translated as CASPSDRLNTEAFF.